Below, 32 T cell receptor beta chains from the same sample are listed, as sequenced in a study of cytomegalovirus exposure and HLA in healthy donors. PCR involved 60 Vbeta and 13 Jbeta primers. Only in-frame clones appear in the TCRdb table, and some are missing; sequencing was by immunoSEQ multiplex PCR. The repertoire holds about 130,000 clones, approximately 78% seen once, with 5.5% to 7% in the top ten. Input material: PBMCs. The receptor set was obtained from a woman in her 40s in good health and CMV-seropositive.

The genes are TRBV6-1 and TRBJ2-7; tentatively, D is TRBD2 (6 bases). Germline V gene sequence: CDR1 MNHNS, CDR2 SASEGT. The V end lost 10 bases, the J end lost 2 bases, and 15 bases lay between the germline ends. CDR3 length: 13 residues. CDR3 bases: TGTGCCACCGAAGGGACTCGCGCCTACGAGCAGTACTTC. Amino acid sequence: CATEGTRAYEQYF.

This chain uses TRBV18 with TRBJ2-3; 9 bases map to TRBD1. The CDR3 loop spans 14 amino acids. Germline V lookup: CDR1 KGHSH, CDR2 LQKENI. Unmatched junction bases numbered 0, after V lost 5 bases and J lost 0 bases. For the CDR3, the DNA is TGTGCCAGCTCAGGGACAGGGAGCACAGATACGCAGTATTTT. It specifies CASSGTGSTDTQYF.

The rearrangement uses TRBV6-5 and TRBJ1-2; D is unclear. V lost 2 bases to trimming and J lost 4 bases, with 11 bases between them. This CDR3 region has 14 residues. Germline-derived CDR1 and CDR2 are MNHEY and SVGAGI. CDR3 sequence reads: CASSYGEGGYGYTF. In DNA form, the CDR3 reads TGTGCCAGCAGTTACGGGGAGGGTGGCTATGGCTACACCTTC.

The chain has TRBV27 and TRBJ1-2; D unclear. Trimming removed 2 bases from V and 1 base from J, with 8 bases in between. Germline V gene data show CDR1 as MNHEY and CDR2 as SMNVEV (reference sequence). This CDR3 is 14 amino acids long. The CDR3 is CASSLAGSNYGYTF. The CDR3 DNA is TGTGCCAGCAGTTTAGCGGGCAGTAACTATGGCTACACCTTC.

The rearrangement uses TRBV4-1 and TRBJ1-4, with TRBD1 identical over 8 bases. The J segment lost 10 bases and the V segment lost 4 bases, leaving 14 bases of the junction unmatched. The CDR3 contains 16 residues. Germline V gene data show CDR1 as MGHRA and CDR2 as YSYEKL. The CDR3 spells CASSLDPQDRARKLFF. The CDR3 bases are TGCGCCAGCAGCCTTGACCCCCAGGACAGGGCTAGAAAACTGTTTTTT.

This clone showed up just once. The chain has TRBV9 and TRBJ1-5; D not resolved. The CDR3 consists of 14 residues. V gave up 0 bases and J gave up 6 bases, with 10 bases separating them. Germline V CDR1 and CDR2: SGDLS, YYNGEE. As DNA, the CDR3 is TGTGCCAGCAGCGTAGGAGGTGACGTTCAGCCCCAGCATTTT. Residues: CASSVGGDVQPQHF. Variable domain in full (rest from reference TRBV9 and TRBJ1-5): DSGVTQTPKHLITATGQRVTLRCSPRSGDLSVYWYQQSLDQGLQFLIQYYNGEERAKGNILERFSAQQFPDLHSELNLSSLELGDSALYFCASSVGGDVQPQHFGDGTRLSIL.

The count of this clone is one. This chain's CDR3 is CASSATSGTDTQYF. Here the CDR3 DNA reads TGTGCCAGTAGTGCGACTAGCGGGACAGATACGCAGTATTTT. The chain is built from TRBV19 and TRBJ2-3; 10 bases align to TRBD2. J gave up 3 bases and V 5 bases, and 2 bases lay outside the gene matches. This CDR3 is built from 14 residues. Germline V gene lookup returns CDR1 LNHDA and CDR2 SQIVND (reference sequence).

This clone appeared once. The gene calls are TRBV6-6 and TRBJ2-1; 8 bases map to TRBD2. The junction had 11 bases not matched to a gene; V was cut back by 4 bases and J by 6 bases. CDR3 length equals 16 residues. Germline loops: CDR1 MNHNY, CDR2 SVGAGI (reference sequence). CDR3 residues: CASSSKGGGTGNEQFF. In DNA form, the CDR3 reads TGTGCCAGCAGTTCGAAGGGCGGGGGGACGGGCAATGAGCAGTTCTTC.

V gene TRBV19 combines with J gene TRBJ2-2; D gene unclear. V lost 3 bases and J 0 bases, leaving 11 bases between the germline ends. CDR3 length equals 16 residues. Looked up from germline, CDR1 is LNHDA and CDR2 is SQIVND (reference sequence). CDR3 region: CASSMSPGSNTGELFF. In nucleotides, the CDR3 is TGTGCCAGTAGTATGAGCCCGGGTTCGAACACCGGGGAGCTGTTTTTT.

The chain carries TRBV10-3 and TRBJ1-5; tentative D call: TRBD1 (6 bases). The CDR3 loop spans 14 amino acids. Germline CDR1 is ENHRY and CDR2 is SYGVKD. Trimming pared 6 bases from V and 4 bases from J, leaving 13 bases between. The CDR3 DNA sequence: TGTGCCATCAGAAACGGACAGAATAATCAGCCCCAGCATTTT. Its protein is CAIRNGQNNQPQHF.

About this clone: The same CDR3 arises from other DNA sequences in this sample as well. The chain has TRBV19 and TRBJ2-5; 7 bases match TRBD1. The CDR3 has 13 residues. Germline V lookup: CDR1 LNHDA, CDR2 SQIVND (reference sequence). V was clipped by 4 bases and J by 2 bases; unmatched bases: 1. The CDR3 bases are TGTGCCAGTAGTACGGGACAGCAAGAGACCCAGTACTTC. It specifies CASSTGQQETQYF.

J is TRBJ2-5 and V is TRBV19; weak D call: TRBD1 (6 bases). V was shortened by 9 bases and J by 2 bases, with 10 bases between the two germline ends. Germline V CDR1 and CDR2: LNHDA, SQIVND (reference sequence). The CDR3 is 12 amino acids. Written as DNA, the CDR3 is TGTGCCAGCGCACAGGGACAAGAGACCCAGTACTTC. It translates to CASAQGQETQYF.

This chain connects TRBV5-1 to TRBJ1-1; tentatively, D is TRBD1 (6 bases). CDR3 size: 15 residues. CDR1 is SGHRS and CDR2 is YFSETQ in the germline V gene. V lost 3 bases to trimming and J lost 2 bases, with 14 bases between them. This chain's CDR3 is CASSSSGTSNTEAFF. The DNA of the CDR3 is TGCGCCAGCAGCTCCAGTGGGACATCCAACACTGAAGCTTTCTTT.

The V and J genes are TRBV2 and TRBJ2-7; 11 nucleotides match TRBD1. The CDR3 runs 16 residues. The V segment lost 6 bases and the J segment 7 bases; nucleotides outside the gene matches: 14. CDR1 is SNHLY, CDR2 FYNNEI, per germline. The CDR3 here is CASSKGQGGMSGEQYF. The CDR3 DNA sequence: TGTGCCAGCAGCAAGGGACAGGGGGGGATGTCGGGTGAGCAGTACTTC.

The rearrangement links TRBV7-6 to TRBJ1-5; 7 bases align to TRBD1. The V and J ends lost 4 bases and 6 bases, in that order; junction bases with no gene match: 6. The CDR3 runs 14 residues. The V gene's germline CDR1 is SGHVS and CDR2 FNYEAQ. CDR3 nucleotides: TGTGCCAGCAGCTCACAGGGGTTGGGTCAGCCCCAGCATTTT. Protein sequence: CASSSQGLGQPQHF.

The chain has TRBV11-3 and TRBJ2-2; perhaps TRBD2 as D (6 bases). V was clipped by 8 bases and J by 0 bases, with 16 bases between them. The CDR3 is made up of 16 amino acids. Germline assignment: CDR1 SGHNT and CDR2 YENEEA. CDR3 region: CASREGRSTNTGELFF. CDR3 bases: TGTGCCAGCCGCGAGGGGAGGTCCACGAACACCGGGGAGCTGTTTTTT.

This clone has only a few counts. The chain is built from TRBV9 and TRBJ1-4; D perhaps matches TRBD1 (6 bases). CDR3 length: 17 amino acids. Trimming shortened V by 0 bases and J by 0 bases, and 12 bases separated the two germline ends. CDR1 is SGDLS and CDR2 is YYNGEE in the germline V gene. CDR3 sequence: CASSVGRGEATNEKLFF. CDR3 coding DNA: TGTGCCAGCAGCGTAGGCAGGGGCGAAGCAACTAATGAAAAACTGTTTTTT.

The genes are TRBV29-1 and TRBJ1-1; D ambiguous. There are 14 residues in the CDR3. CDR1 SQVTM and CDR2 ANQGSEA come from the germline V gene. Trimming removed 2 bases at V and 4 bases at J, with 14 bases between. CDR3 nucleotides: TGCAGCGTTGAATTATACGGGGTCGTCACTGAAGCTTTCTTT. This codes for CSVELYGVVTEAFF.

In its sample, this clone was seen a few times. The CDR3 region has the DNA TGTGCCAGCAGCTACGGGTCGATGCAGCCCCAGCATTTT. Its protein product is CASSYGSMQPQHF. The V and J genes are TRBV11-2 and TRBJ1-5; D is unresolved. The CDR3 is 13 residues long. The germline V and J ends were trimmed by 4 bases and 7 bases, with 11 bases remaining between them. Germline CDR1 and CDR2: SGHAT and FQNNGV.

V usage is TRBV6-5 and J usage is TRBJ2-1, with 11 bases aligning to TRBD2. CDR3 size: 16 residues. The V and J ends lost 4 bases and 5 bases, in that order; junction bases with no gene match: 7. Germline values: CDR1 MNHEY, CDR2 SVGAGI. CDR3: CASSWIPGLADNEQFF. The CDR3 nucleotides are TGTGCCAGCAGTTGGATACCGGGACTAGCGGACAATGAGCAGTTCTTC.

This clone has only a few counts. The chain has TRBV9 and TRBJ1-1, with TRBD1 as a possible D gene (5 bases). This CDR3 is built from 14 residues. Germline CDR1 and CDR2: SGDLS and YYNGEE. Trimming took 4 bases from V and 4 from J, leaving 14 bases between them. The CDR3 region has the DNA TGTGCCAGCAGCACATCAGGGTATAGCACTGAAGCTTTCTTT. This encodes CASSTSGYSTEAFF.

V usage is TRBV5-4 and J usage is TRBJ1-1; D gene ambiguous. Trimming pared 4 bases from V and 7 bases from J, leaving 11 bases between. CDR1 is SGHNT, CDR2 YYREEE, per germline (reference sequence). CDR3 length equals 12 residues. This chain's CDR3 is CASSPPVGEAFF. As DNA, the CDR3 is TGTGCCAGCAGCCCCCCAGTTGGTGAAGCTTTCTTT. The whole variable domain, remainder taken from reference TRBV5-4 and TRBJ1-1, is ETGVTQSPTHLIKTRGQQVTLRCSSQSGHNTVSWYQQALGQGPQFIFQYYREEENGRGNFPPRFSGLQFPNYSSELNVNALELDDSALYLCASSPPVGEAFFGQGTRLTVV.

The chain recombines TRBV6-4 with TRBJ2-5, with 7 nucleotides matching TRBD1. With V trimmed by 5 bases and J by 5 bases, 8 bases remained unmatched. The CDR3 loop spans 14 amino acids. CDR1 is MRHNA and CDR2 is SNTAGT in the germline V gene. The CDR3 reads CASSQLGQYETQYF. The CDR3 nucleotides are TGTGCCAGCAGTCAATTGGGACAGTATGAGACCCAGTACTTC.

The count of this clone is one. The CDR3 bases are TGTGCCAGCAGTGGAGGGTGGGACTATGGCTACACCTTC. It yields the protein CASSGGWDYGYTF. V gene TRBV2 combines with J gene TRBJ1-2; no clear D. The V end lost 4 bases, the J end lost 3 bases, and 9 bases lay between the germline ends. The CDR3 spans 13 residues. CDR1 and CDR2 (germline): SNHLY, FYNNEI.

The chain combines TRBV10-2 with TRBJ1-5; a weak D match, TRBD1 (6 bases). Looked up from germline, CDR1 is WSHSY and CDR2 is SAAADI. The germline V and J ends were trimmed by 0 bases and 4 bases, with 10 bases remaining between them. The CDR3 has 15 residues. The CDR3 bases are TGCGCCAGCAGTGAGTCGAGTAGGGGGAATCAGCCCCAGCATTTT. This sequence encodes CASSESSRGNQPQHF.

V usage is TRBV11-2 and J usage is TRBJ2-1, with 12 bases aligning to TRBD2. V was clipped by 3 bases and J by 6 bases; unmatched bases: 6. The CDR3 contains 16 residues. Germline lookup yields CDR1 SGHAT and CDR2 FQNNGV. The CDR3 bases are TGTGCCAGCAGCTTTGCTCTAGCGGGGGGGCCCAATGAGCAGTTCTTC. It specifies CASSFALAGGPNEQFF. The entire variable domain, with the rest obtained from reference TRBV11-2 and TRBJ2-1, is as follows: EAGVAQSPRYKIIEKRQSVAFWCNPISGHATLYWYQQILGQGPKLLIQFQNNGVVDDSQLPKDRFSAERLKGVDSTLKIQPAKLEDSAVYLCASSFALAGGPNEQFFGPGTRLTVL.

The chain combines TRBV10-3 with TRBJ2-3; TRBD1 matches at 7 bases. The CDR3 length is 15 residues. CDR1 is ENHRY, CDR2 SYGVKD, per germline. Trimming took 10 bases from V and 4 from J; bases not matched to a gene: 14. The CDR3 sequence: CATRQGADFADTQYF. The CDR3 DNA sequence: TGTGCCACACGACAGGGAGCGGACTTCGCAGATACGCAGTATTTT.

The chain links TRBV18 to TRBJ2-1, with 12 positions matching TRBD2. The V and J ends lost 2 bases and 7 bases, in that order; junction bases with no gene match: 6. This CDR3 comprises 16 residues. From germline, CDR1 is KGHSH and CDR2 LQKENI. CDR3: CASSPEGLAGGNEQFF. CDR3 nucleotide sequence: TGTGCCAGCTCACCAGAGGGGCTAGCGGGAGGGAATGAGCAGTTCTTC.

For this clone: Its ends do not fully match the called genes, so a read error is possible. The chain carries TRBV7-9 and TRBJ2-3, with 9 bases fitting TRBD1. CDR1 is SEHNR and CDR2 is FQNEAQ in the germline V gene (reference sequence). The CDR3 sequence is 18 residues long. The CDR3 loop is CSSSLALSSRDRDHTQYF. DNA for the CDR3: TGTTCCAGCAGCTTAGCGCTATCGTCCCGGGACAGGGATCATACGCAGTATTTT.

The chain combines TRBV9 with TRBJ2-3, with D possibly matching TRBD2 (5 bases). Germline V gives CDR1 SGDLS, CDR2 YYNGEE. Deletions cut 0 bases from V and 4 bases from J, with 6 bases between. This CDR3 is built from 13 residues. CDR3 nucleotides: TGTGCCAGCAGCGTAGACGGGGCAGATACGCAGTATTTT. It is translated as CASSVDGADTQYF.

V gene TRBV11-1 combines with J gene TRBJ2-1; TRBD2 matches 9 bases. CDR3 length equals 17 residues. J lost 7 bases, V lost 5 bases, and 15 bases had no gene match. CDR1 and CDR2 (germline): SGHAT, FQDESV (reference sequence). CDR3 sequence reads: CASSPNTLAGVGNEQFF. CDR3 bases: TGTGCCAGCAGCCCAAACACTTTAGCGGGAGTAGGAAATGAGCAGTTCTTC.

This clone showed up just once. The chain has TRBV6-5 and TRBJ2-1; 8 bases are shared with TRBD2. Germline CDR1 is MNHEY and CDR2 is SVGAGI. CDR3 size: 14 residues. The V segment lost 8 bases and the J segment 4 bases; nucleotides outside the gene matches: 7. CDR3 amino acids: CASAMQREYNEQFF. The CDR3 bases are TGTGCCAGCGCCATGCAGCGGGAGTACAATGAGCAGTTCTTC.